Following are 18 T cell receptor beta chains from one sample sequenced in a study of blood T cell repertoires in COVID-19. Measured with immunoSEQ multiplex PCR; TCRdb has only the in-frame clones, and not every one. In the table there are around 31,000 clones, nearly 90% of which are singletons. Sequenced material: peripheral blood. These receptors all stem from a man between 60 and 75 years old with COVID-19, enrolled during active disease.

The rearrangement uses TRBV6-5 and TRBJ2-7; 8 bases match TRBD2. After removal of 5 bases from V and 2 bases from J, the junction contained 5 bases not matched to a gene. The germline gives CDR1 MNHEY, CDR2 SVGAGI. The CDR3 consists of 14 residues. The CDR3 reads CASSTPGGAYEQYF. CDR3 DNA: TGTGCCAGCAGTACCCCGGGGGGGGCCTACGAGCAGTACTTC.

The CDR3 loop is CSASWYRSYNEQFF. CDR3 DNA sequence: TGCAGTGCTAGTTGGTATCGGAGCTACAATGAGCAGTTCTTC. This rearrangement joins TRBV20-1 to TRBJ2-1, with unresolved D. Germline lookup yields CDR1 DFQATT and CDR2 SNEGSKA (reference sequence). Trimming shortened V by 3 bases and J by 3 bases, and 12 bases separated the two germline ends. This CDR3 has 14 amino acids.

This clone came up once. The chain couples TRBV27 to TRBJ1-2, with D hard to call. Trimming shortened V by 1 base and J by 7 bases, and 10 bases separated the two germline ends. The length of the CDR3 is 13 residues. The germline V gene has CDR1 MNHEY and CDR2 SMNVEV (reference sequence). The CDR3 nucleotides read TGTGCCAGCAGTTTATTCCCTCACGGTGGCTACACCTTC. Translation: CASSLFPHGGYTF.

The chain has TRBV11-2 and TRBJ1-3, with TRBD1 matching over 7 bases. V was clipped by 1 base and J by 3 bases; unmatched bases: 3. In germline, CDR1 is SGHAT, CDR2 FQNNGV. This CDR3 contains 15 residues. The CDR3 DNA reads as TGTGCCAGCAGCTTAGGACAGGGAGGTGGAAACACCATATATTTT. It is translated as CASSLGQGGGNTIYF.

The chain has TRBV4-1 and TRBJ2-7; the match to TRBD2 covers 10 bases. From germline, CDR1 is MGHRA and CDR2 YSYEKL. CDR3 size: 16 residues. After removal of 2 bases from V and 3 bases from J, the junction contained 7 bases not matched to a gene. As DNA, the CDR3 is TGCGCCAGCAGCCAACTTTATCGGACTAGCGGCTACGAGCAGTACTTC. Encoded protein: CASSQLYRTSGYEQYF.

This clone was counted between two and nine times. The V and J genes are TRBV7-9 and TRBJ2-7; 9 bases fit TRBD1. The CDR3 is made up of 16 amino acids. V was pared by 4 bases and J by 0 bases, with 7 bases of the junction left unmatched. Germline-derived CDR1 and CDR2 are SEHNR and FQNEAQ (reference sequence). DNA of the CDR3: TGTGCCAGCAGCTCGAACAGGGGGCCCAACTCCTACGAGCAGTACTTC. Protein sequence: CASSSNRGPNSYEQYF.

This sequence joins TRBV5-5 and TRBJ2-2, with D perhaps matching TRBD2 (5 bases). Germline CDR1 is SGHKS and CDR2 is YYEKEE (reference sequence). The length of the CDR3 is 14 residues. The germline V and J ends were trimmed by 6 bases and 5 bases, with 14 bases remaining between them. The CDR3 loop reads CASTVQRMTGELFF. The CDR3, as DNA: TGTGCCAGCACCGTGCAGCGGATGACCGGGGAGCTGTTTTTT. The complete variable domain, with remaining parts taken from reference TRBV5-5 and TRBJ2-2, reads DAGVTQSPTHLIKTRGQQVTLRCSPISGHKSVSWYQQVLGQGPQFIFQYYEKEERGRGNFPDRFSARQFPNYSSELNVNALLLGDSALYLCASTVQRMTGELFFGEGSRLTVL.

CDR3 DNA sequence: TGTGCCAGCAGGGGACAGGGGGAGGATGAGCAGTTCTTC. It is translated as CASRGQGEDEQFF. This chain links TRBV12-3 or TRBV12-4 with TRBJ2-1; 11 bases agree with TRBD1. The CDR3 extends over 13 amino acids. After removal of 6 bases from V and 8 bases from J, the junction contained 3 bases not matched to a gene.

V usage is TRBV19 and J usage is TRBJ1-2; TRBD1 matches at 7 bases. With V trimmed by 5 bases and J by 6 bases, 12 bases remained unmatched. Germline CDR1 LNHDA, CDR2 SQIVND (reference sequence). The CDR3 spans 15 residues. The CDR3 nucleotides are TGTGCCAGTAGTCGACAGGGCGCTAATGGGGATGGCTACACCTTC. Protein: CASSRQGANGDGYTF.

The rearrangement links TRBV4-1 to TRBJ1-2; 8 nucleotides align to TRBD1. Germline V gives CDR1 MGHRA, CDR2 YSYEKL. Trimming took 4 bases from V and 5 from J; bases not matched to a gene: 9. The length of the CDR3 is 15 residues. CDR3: CASSPPGTGPYGYTF. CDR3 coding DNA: TGCGCCAGCAGCCCCCCCGGGACAGGACCGTATGGCTACACCTTC.

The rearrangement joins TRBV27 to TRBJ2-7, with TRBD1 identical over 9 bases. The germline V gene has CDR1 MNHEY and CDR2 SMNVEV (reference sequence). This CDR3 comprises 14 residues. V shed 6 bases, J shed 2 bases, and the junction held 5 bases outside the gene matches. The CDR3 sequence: CASRQGADTYEQYF. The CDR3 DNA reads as TGTGCCAGCAGACAGGGGGCGGACACCTACGAGCAGTACTTC.

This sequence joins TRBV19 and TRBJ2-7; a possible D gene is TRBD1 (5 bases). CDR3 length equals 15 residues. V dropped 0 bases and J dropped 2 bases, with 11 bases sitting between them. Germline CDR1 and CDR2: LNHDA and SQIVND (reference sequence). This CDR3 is CASSIEVTATYEQYF. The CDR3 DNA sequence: TGTGCCAGTAGTATAGAAGTGACAGCAACCTACGAGCAGTACTTC. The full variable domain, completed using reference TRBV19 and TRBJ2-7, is DGGITQSPKYLFRKEGQNVTLSCEQNLNHDAMYWYRQDPGQGLRLIYYSQIVNDFQKGDIAEGYSVSREKKESFPLTVTSAQKNPTAFYLCASSIEVTATYEQYFGPGTRLTVT.

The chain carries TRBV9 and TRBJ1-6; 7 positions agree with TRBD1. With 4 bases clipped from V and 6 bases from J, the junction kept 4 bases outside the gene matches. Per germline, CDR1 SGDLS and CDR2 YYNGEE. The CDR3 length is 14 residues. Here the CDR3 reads CASSTGQSNSPLHF. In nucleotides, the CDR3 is TGTGCCAGCAGCACGGGACAGAGTAATTCACCCCTCCACTTT.

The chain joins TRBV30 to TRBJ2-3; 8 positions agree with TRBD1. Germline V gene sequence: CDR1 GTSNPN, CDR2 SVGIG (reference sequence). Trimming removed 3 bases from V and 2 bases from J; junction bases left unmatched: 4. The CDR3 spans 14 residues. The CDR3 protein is CAWRDRAYTDTQYF. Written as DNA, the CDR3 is TGTGCCTGGAGGGACAGGGCTTACACAGATACGCAGTATTTT.

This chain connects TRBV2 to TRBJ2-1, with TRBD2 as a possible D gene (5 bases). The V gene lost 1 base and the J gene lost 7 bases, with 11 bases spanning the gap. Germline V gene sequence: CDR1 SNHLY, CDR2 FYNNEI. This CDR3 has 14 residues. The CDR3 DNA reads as TGTGCCAGCAGTGAAGACGGGAAATGGAATGAGCAGTTCTTC. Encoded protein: CASSEDGKWNEQFF.

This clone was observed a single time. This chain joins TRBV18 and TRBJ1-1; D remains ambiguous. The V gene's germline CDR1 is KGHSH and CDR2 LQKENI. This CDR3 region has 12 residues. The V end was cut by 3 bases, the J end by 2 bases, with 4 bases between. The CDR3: CASSPPNTEAFF. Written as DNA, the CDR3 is TGTGCCAGCTCACCCCCTAACACTGAAGCTTTCTTT.

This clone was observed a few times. Here the CDR3 reads CASRISGQSNTEAFF. The CDR3 DNA reads as TGTGCCAGCAGGATCTCGGGACAGTCGAACACTGAAGCTTTCTTT. This sequence joins TRBV27 and TRBJ1-1, with 7 bases lining up with TRBD1. V was pared by 6 bases and J by 1 base, with 8 bases of the junction left unmatched. CDR1 MNHEY and CDR2 SMNVEV come from the germline V gene (reference sequence). CDR3 length equals 15 residues.

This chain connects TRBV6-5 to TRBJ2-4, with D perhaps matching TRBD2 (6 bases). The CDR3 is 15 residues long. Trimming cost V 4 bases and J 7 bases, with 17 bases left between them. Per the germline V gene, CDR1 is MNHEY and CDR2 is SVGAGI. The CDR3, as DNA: TGTGCCAGCAGTTCTCGCCAACGCGGGGAGAACATTCAGTACTTC. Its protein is CASSSRQRGENIQYF.